This note documents a single T cell receptor beta chain sequence. This record comes from a study of identical twins. TCRdb re-analysed the 5' RACE reads in MiXCR, keeping a single row per CDR3 protein. The sample has roughly 1,500,000 distinct CDR3 sequences; 32% are singletons. The specimen was cord blood. The origin of this receptor is a newborn girl in good health.

The CDR3 DNA sequence: TGCAGCACAAGAAGCCTAGCGGGGGACTCTAGCACAGATACGCAGTATTTT. It translates to CSTRSLAGDSSTDTQYF. This chain links TRBV29-1 with TRBJ2-3; 10 nucleotides align to TRBD2. CDR1 SQVTM and CDR2 ANQGSEA come from the germline V gene. The CDR3 loop spans 17 amino acids. V trimming: 8 bases; J trimming: 0 bases; junction bases outside the gene matches: 14.